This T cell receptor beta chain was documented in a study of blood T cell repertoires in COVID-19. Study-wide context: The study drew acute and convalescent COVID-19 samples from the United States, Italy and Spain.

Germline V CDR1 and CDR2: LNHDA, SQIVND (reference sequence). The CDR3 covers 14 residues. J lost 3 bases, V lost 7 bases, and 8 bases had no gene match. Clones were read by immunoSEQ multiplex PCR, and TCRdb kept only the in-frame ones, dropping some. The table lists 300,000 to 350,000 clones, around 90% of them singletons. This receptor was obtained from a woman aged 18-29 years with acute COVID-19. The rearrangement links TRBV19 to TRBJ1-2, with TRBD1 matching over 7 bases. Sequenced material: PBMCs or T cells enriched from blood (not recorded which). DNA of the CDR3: TGTGCCAGTAACCTCGGAGGGGGCGACTATGGCTACACCTTC. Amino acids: CASNLGGGDYGYTF.